This T cell receptor beta chain stems from a study of T cell responses to AZD1222 COVID-19 vaccine. Generated by immunoSEQ multiplex PCR, the TCRdb table keeps only in-frame clones and is missing some. The sample lists approximately 130,000 clones, about 93% occurring once. Details on this clone: Its cognate antigen is unknown.

The CDR3 sequence is 17 residues long. Germline values: CDR1 SGHRS, CDR2 YFSETQ. The V and J ends lost 0 bases and 1 base respectively, with 13 bases between them. Study-wide points: Donor demographics were predominantly white British with a female majority; clonal diversity may be underestimated. Sampled repertoires all dated from after the peak T cell response.

Sequenced here: peripheral blood, sampled on day 0 of AZD1222 vaccination. This receptor was taken from an adult in good health. V gene TRBV5-1 combines with J gene TRBJ1-4; D is unclear. CDR3 sequence reads: CASSLDQVGGTNEKLFF. For the CDR3, the DNA is TGCGCCAGCAGCTTGGACCAAGTGGGAGGAACTAATGAAAAACTGTTTTTT.